These T cell receptor beta chains were read from a single sample in a study of blood T cells in healthy people across ages. MiXCR, applied by TCRdb to the 5' RACE reads, yields one record per CDR3 protein. The sample contains around 1.5 million distinct CDR3 sequences, 40% to 50% of which appear only once. Sequenced material: blood. These receptor sequences come from a woman aged 18-30 years in good health. Both conserved end residues are part of each CDR3. A D gene is named only where the DNA matches it firmly. Size tells how often a clone was seen (once, few, many) or the class of an expanded clone, and some rows leave it out.

J,D,V,length,size,DNA,CDR3
TRBJ2-7,.,TRBV30,12,.,TGTGCCTGGAGTGTAGGGTTCTACGAGCAGTACTTC,CAWSVGFYEQYF
TRBJ2-7,.,TRBV29-1,12,.,TGCAGCGCCCTACAGGGACGCTACGAGCAGTACTTC,CSALQGRYEQYF
TRBJ1-2,.,TRBV3-1,13,.,TGTGCCAGTAGCCGGGAATCCGGTACCGATCACACCTTC,CASSRESGTDHTF
TRBJ2-5,.,TRBV2,15,.,TGTGCCAGCAGTGAATTGGCGGGGCCGGAAGAGACCCAGTACTTC,CASSELAGPEETQYF
TRBJ1-6,.,TRBV25-1,12,.,TGTGCCAGCAGTGATGTAGACTCACCCCTCCACTTT,CASSDVDSPLHF
TRBJ2-3,TRBD2,TRBV24-1,18,.,TGTGCCACCAGTGACCCCGGGACTAGCGGGAGGGCGGCAGATACGCAGTATTTT,CATSDPGTSGRAADTQYF
TRBJ2-7,TRBD2,TRBV28,17,.,TGTGCCAGCAGAAGTGGACTAGCGGGGGGGTACTACAATGAGCAGTACTTC,CASRSGLAGGYYNEQYF
TRBJ2-3,.,TRBV7-9,15,.,TGTGCCAGCAGCCCCTCGCGGGCTGGGGGAGATACGCGGTATTTT,CASSPSRAGGDTRYF
TRBJ2-3,.,TRBV4-1,17,.,TGCGCCAGCCCCAAGCAACGGGACGGTCCTAGCGCAGATACGCAGTATTTT,CASPKQRDGPSADTQYF
TRBJ1-2,.,TRBV2,15,.,TGTGCCAGCAGTACCTTACAGGGACCGGGGGATGGCTACACCTTC,CASSTLQGPGDGYTF
TRBJ1-1,.,TRBV6-6,14,.,TGTGCCAGCAGTCGTTCCGGGACCTCGACTGAAGCTTTCTTT,CASSRSGTSTEAFF
TRBJ2-7,.,TRBV27,14,.,TGTGCCAGCGGGGTGGGTACAGGGTCCTACGAGCAGTACTTC,CASGVGTGSYEQYF
TRBJ2-1,TRBD2,TRBV9,20,.,TGTGCCAGCAGCCCGCGGCCGTTACTAGCGGGAGGCAGAGGGTACAATGAGCAGTTCTTC,CASSPRPLLAGGRGYNEQFF
TRBJ2-4,TRBD1,TRBV13,17,.,TGTGCCAGCAGCTTATACTCCCTCAAGACAGGGAGCAACATTCAGTACTTC,CASSLYSLKTGSNIQYF
TRBJ2-7,.,TRBV28,15,.,TGTGCCAGCAGTTTATGGTCTAGTGGCAGGTACGAGCAGTACTTC,CASSLWSSGRYEQYF
TRBJ1-2,TRBD1,TRBV12-3/TRBV12-4,15,few,TGTGCCAGCAACCCGACAGGGGGAAATAACTATGGCTACACCTTC,CASNPTGGNNYGYTF
TRBJ1-4,.,TRBV25-1,15,few,TGTGCCAGCACCCCACCCCGCAGGGGCGGGGAAAAACTGTTTTTT,CASTPPRRGGEKLFF
TRBJ2-7,TRBD2,TRBV20-1,16,.,TGCAGTGCCGTAGAATTAGCGGGAGTGTCCTACAATGAGCAGTACTTC,CSAVELAGVSYNEQYF
TRBJ2-4,.,TRBV6-1,11,.,TGTGCCAGCAGTGAAACAGGAAACCAGTACTTC,CASSETGNQYF
TRBJ1-2,.,TRBV7-9,14,few,TGTGCCAGCAGCTTAGCCTCAGCTGGCTATGGCTACACCTTC,CASSLASAGYGYTF
TRBJ1-2,.,TRBV29-1,12,.,TGCAGCGTCCACGGGCGCCTGGGGGGCTACACCTTC,CSVHGRLGGYTF
TRBJ2-3,TRBD2,TRBV27,16,few,TGTGCCAGCAGTCCCTACGCGGGACTAGAGCAGGATACGCAGTATTTT,CASSPYAGLEQDTQYF
TRBJ2-7,.,TRBV29-1,15,.,TGCAGCGTTGAAATTGGGGCCCGGACCTCCTACGAGCAGTACTTC,CSVEIGARTSYEQYF
TRBJ1-4,.,TRBV20-1,16,.,TGCAGTGCTAGAGTCGCCCAGGGCGGCCTTAATGAAAAACTGTTTTTT,CSARVAQGGLNEKLFF
TRBJ1-2,.,TRBV6-1,17,.,TGTGCCAGCAGGCAGCCCCGGACACCGGAGGGGAACTATGGCTACACCTTC,CASRQPRTPEGNYGYTF
TRBJ2-5,.,TRBV4-2,15,.,TGTGCCAGCAGCCAAGATAGGACTGGAGAAGAGACCCAGTACTTC,CASSQDRTGEETQYF
TRBJ1-6,.,TRBV28,12,.,TGTGCCAGCAGTGTGCCGAATTCACCCCTCCACTTT,CASSVPNSPLHF
TRBJ1-1,.,TRBV11-1,15,.,TGTGCCAGCAGCTTAGGCGGGGGCAGGGGAGCTGAAGCTGTCTTT,CASSLGGGRGAEAVF
TRBJ2-2,.,TRBV13,15,once,TGTGCCAGCAGCCTGTCCCAACAGGTCACCGGGGAGCTGTTTTTT,CASSLSQQVTGELFF
TRBJ1-5,TRBD1,TRBV6-5,16,.,TGTGCCAGCAGTTACAAAGGACAGGGGGCTTTTCAGCCCCAGCATTTT,CASSYKGQGAFQPQHF
TRBJ2-5,TRBD2,TRBV6-2/TRBV6-3,16,.,TGTGCCAGCAGACGTAGACTAGCGGGCAGGCAAGAGACCCAGTACTTC,CASRRRLAGRQETQYF
TRBJ2-3,TRBD2,TRBV30,13,.,TGTGCCTGGAGTGTACGGGGGGGGGATACGCAGTATTTT,CAWSVRGGDTQYF
TRBJ2-7,.,TRBV7-2,16,.,TGTGCCAGCAGCCTGACTCAGGGGAGCTTTGGCGGCGAGCAGTACTTC,CASSLTQGSFGGEQYF
TRBJ1-2,TRBD1,TRBV27,14,.,TGTGCCAGCAGTGTATCGCAGGGACAGCTCCTTCGCACCTTC,CASSVSQGQLLRTF
TRBJ2-1,.,TRBV3-1,14,.,TGTGCCAGCAGCCAAAGACAACCCCGGGGTGAGCAGTTCTTC,CASSQRQPRGEQFF
TRBJ2-3,.,TRBV5-1,15,few,TGCGCCAGCAGCTACGGACGGATGCAGGATGATACGCAGTATTTT,CASSYGRMQDDTQYF
TRBJ2-1,TRBD2,TRBV24-1,13,.,TGTGCCACCGCAGATGGGAGTGGGCGGGAGCCGTTCTTC,CATADGSGREPFF
TRBJ2-7,TRBD1,TRBV7-9,14,few,TGTGCCAGTCTGAATGGACAGGGCTATGCCGAGCAGTACTTC,CASLNGQGYAEQYF
TRBJ1-1,.,TRBV5-1,13,.,TGCGCCAGCAGCCCCGCAGGGAGCACTGAAGCTTTCTTT,CASSPAGSTEAFF
TRBJ2-7,.,TRBV20-1,16,.,TGCAGTGCTAGAGAGTCTTTGACCTACCTAAGGGACGAGCAGTACTTC,CSARESLTYLRDEQYF
TRBJ2-7,.,TRBV4-2,15,.,TGTGCCAGCAGCCAAGATGTCGGGAGCTCCTACGAGCAGTACTTC,CASSQDVGSSYEQYF
TRBJ1-2,.,TRBV12-3/TRBV12-4,12,.,TGTGCCAGCAGTTTCGGTCAGAACGGCTACACCTTC,CASSFGQNGYTF
TRBJ2-3,TRBD2,TRBV27,16,few,TGTGCCAGCAGCAATCCGACTAGCGGATTCACAGATACGCAGTATTTT,CASSNPTSGFTDTQYF
TRBJ2-6,.,TRBV6-1,17,.,TGTGCCAGCACTGAGAGGACATCCAACTCTGGGGCCAACGTCCTGACTTTC,CASTERTSNSGANVLTF
TRBJ2-7,TRBD1,TRBV7-2,17,.,TGTGCCAGCAGCTTACTCGTACCGGGACAGGGGAGGTACGAGCAGTACTTC,CASSLLVPGQGRYEQYF
TRBJ2-1,.,TRBV12-3/TRBV12-4,11,.,TGTGCCAGCAGTTTAGGGGTCGAGGAGTTCTTC,CASSLGVEEFF
TRBJ2-7,.,TRBV25-1,14,.,TGTGCCAGCAGTGAACAGGCGGGACCCTACGAGCAGTACTTC,CASSEQAGPYEQYF
TRBJ2-5,.,TRBV10-3,15,few,TGTGCCATCAGTCCATCCAGCGGAGGAAGAGAGACCCAGTACTTC,CAISPSSGGRETQYF
TRBJ1-2,TRBD1,TRBV7-3,15,few,TGTGCCAGCAGCCCATCCGGGACAGGGATGAATGGCTACACCTTC,CASSPSGTGMNGYTF
TRBJ1-4,.,TRBV21-1,16,.,TGTGCCAGCAGCAATGGCCTCGGGGACGCGGATGAAAAACTGTTTTTT,CASSNGLGDADEKLFF
TRBJ2-1,.,TRBV3-1,18,.,TGTGCCAGCAGCCTACGGGACTCCCGAGGAAGCTCCTACAATGAGCAGTTCTTC,CASSLRDSRGSSYNEQFF
TRBJ1-4,.,TRBV5-1,16,.,TGCGCCAGCAGCCCGGGCCGGGGCTCTGGTAATGAAAAACTGTTTTTT,CASSPGRGSGNEKLFF
TRBJ2-7,.,TRBV11-2,16,.,TGTGCCAGCAGCTTAGCCCTCGGGCAGGGGAAGTACGAGCAGTACTTC,CASSLALGQGKYEQYF
TRBJ2-7,.,TRBV7-2,15,once,TGTGCCAGCAGCTTCGCCCCGGGAGCTTCCTACGAGCAGTACTTC,CASSFAPGASYEQYF
TRBJ2-7,.,TRBV27,15,.,TGTGCCAGCAGTTTATCTGGGGGGTCGGTCAATGAGCAGTACTTC,CASSLSGGSVNEQYF
TRBJ2-7,.,TRBV20-1,13,.,TGCAGTGCTAGCTCCAGCTTCCTCTACGAGCAGTACTTC,CSASSSFLYEQYF
TRBJ2-3,TRBD2,TRBV5-1,18,.,TGCGCCAGCAGCTTGGCCGATAGCGGGAGAGGTTCGGCTCATACGCAGTATTTT,CASSLADSGRGSAHTQYF
TRBJ1-2,.,TRBV12-3/TRBV12-4,15,.,TGTGCCAGCAGTTTAGCTTCCATCCGCCCCCTAGGCTACACCTTC,CASSLASIRPLGYTF
TRBJ2-1,.,TRBV7-2,17,.,TGTGCCAGCAGCTTGGGGGGGCTAGTATACTCCTACAATGAGCAGTTCTTC,CASSLGGLVYSYNEQFF